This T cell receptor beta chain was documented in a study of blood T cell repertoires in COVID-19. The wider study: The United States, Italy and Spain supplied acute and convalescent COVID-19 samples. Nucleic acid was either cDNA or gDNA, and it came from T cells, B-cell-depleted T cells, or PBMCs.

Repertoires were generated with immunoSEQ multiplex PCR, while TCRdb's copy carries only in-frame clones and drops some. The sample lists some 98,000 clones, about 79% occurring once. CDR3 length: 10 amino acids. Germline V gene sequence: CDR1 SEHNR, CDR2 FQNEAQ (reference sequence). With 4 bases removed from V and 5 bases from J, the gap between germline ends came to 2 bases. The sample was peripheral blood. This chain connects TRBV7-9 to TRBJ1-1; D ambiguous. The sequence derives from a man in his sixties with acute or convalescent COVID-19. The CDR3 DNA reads TGTGCCAGCAGCTCGACTGAAGCTTTCTTT. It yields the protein CASSSTEAFF. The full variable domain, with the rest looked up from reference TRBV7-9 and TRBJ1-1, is DTGVSQNPRHKITKRGQNVTFRCDPISEHNRLYWYRQTLGQGPEFLTYFQNEAQLEKSRLLSDRFSAERPKGSFSTLEIQRTEQGDSAMYLCASSSTEAFFGQGTRLTVV.